This record covers a single T cell receptor beta chain. The identical CDR3 is also encoded by other nucleotide sequences in the sample. Germline CDR1 reads SGDLS; CDR2 reads YYNGEE. V lost 0 bases to trimming and J lost 1 base, with 10 bases between them. The CDR3 consists of 15 residues. This sample is drawn from a study of blood T cell repertoires in COVID-19. The overall study: PBMCs, B-cell-depleted T cells, or T cells were the source of the cDNA or gDNA that made up the material.

Data came from immunoSEQ multiplex PCR; TCRdb stores just in-frame clones and leaves some out. The sample consists of under 200,000 clones, about 85% of them appearing once. The J gene is TRBJ1-1, the V gene TRBV9; D not certain. The sample taken for sequencing was peripheral blood. The sequence came from a man aged 60-69 years with active or convalescent COVID-19. CDR3 sequence (DNA): TGTGCCAGCAGCGTAGTGGTTACGGGGAACACTGAAGCTTTCTTT. Its translation is CASSVVVTGNTEAFF. Combining the CDR3 with reference TRBV9 and TRBJ1-1 gives the whole variable domain DSGVTQTPKHLITATGQRVTLRCSPRSGDLSVYWYQQSLDQGLQFLIQYYNGEERAKGNILERFSAQQFPDLHSELNLSSLELGDSALYFCASSVVVTGNTEAFFGQGTRLTVV.